This TCR beta chain was sequenced in a study of cytomegalovirus exposure and HLA in healthy donors. General study results and limits: A later analysis by the authors found several of the most significant clusters apparently linked to common viral pathogens. One later analysis reportedly identified an Asian-associated ancestry cluster that showed fewer N-insertions than the approximately 710-donor mean.

From germline, CDR1 is SGHRS and CDR2 YFSETQ. CDR3 length: 15 residues. V was trimmed by 4 bases and J by 0 bases, leaving 14 bases between them. With respect to this clone: Antigen specificity is unknown.

13 Jbeta primers and 60 Vbeta primers were used for the PCR. Sequencing used immunoSEQ multiplex PCR; TCRdb keeps in-frame clones, though not all of them. Of approximately 190,000 clones listed, more than 65% were seen once; the top ten hold 3.5% to 4%. The sequence was collected from a man aged 45-60 years in good health and CMV-seronegative. The sequenced sample consisted of PBMCs. This chain connects TRBV5-1 to TRBJ2-7; D may be TRBD1 (6 bases). This chain's CDR3 is CASSPFSGASYEQYF. The DNA of the CDR3 is TGCGCCAGCAGCCCGTTTTCAGGGGCCTCCTACGAGCAGTACTTC.